This TCR beta chain was sequenced during a study of T cell responses to AZD1222 COVID-19 vaccine. As to this clone: Its specificity is unknown.

Study-wide points: Two AZD1222 administrations were followed by greater Spike-specific TCR breadth and depth.

The CDR3 runs to 14 residues. Germline CDR1 is MNHEY and CDR2 is SVGEGT. The V and J ends lost 4 bases and 5 bases, in that order; junction bases with no gene match: 7. Sequenced by immunoSEQ multiplex PCR; TCRdb stores in-frame clones only, minus some. The sample includes 140,000 or so clones, more than 70% of them seen just once. Source: peripheral blood, taken 28 days after the second AZD1222 dose. This TCR derives from an adult who received the AZD1222 COVID-19 vaccine. This chain uses TRBV6-2 or TRBV6-3 with TRBJ1-2; 7 nucleotides line up with TRBD1. Here the CDR3 DNA reads TGTGCCAGCAGTTCCTACAGGGGATGGTATGGCTACACCTTC. Its translation: CASSSYRGWYGYTF.